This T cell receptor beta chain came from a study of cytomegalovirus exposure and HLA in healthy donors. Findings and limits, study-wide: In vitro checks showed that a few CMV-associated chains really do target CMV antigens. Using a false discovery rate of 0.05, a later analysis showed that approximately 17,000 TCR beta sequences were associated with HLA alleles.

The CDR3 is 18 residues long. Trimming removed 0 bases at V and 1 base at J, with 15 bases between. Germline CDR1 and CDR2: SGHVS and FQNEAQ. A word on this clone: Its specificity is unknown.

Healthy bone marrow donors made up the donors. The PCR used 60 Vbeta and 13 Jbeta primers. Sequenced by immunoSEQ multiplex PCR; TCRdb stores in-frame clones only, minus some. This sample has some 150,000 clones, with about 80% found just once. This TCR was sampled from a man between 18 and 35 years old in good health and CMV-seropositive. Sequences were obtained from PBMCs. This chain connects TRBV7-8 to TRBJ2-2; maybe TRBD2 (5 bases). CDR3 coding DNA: TGTGCCAGCAGCTTAGCGCGGGCAACACCTCTGAACACCGGGGAGCTGTTTTTT. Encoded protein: CASSLARATPLNTGELFF.